Listed below are T cell receptor beta chains from one sample, sequenced in a study of T cells in Graves' hyperthyroidism and ophthalmopathy. TCRdb fed the multiplex PCR reads into MiXCR, producing one record per CDR3 protein. This sample has hundreds of thousands of distinct CDR3 sequences, with about 14% found just once. The material sequenced was blood. All receptors derive from a woman in her fifties or sixties with Graves' ophthalmopathy. The CDR3 runs from the conserved cysteine through the conserved F or W. Each record gives: V gene, D gene, J gene, clone size, CDR3 protein, CDR3 DNA. A D gene is named only where the DNA matches it firmly. Not every row has a clone size; where given, it reads once, few, many or a size class.

TRBV19	.	TRBJ1-6	.	CASSIKGRNSPLHF	TGTGCCAGTAGTATTAAGGGGCGGAATTCACCCCTCCACTTT
TRBV5-1	TRBD2	TRBJ2-2	.	CASSLALGTSERELFF	TGCGCCAGCAGCTTGGCGCTCGGGACTAGCGAGAGGGAGCTGTTTTTT
TRBV6-1	.	TRBJ2-1	many	CASRPPSGGSYNEQFF	TGTGCCAGCAGGCCACCGAGCGGTGGCTCCTACAATGAGCAGTTCTTC
TRBV20-1	.	TRBJ2-2	many	CSASGTVGELFF	TGCAGTGCTAGTGGAACAGTCGGGGAGCTGTTTTTT
TRBV20-1	.	TRBJ1-4	few	CSANSGEDGEKLFF	TGCAGTGCGAATTCGGGGGAGGATGGTGAAAAACTGTTTTTT
TRBV4-3	TRBD2	TRBJ2-3	few	CASSQVSGRRGDTQYF	TGCGCCAGCAGCCAAGTTTCCGGGAGGCGGGGGGATACGCAGTATTTT
TRBV9	.	TRBJ1-1	.	CASSVAADTEAFF	TGTGCCAGCAGCGTAGCGGCAGACACTGAAGCTTTCTTT
TRBV7-2	.	TRBJ2-3	many	CASSPLESLSTDTQYF	TGTGCCAGCAGCCCCTTGGAGTCCCTTAGCACAGATACGCAGTATTTT
TRBV27	TRBD1	TRBJ2-7	many	CASAAGGDRDEQYF	TGTGCCAGCGCCGCGGGTGGGGACAGGGACGAGCAGTACTTC
TRBV20-1	.	TRBJ1-1	many	CSASGRDFGHTEAFF	TGCAGTGCTAGTGGCAGGGATTTTGGGCACACTGAAGCTTTCTTT
TRBV29-1	.	TRBJ2-7	many	CSVRSGGGIGEQYF	TGCAGCGTTCGATCGGGGGGCGGGATTGGCGAGCAGTACTTC
TRBV6-2/TRBV6-3	TRBD1	TRBJ2-1	few	CASSYWDSYNEQFF	TGTGCCAGCAGTTACTGGGACAGCTACAATGAGCAGTTCTTC
TRBV5-6	.	TRBJ2-5	few	CASSPVGGSVETQYF	TGTGCCAGCAGCCCGGTTGGGGGCTCGGTCGAGACCCAGTACTTC
TRBV27	TRBD1	TRBJ1-2	many	CASSLMTGGVQNYGYTF	TGTGCCAGCAGTTTAATGACAGGGGGCGTGCAAAACTATGGCTACACCTTC
TRBV28	.	TRBJ1-1	many	CASSLSEKDTEAFF	TGTGCCAGCAGTTTATCGGAAAAGGACACTGAAGCTTTCTTT
TRBV7-2	TRBD2	TRBJ2-5	many	CASSLDSGRRETQYF	TGTGCCAGCAGCTTAGACAGCGGGAGGCGAGAGACCCAGTACTTC
TRBV5-1	.	TRBJ1-5	.	CASSLGPRGNQPQHF	TGCGCCAGCAGCTTGGGACCCCGGGGCAATCAGCCCCAGCATTTT
TRBV28	.	TRBJ1-4	.	CASSSSSREKLFF	TGTGCCAGCAGTTCTAGCTCTCGAGAAAAACTGTTTTTT
TRBV11-2	TRBD2	TRBJ2-7	many	CASSFLAGTNNFNEQYF	TGTGCCAGCAGCTTCTTGGCGGGGACTAACAATTTCAACGAGCAGTACTTC
TRBV7-9	.	TRBJ2-5	.	CASSYRGEGAKTQYF	TGTGCCAGCAGCTACCGGGGGGAGGGGGCCAAGACCCAGTACTTC
TRBV7-8	TRBD2	TRBJ2-1	.	CASSDRGGASYNEQFF	TGTGCCAGCAGCGACCGCGGGGGGGCCTCCTACAATGAGCAGTTCTTC
TRBV11-3	TRBD1	TRBJ1-2	many	CASSHRDRINYGYTF	TGTGCCAGCAGCCACCGGGACAGGATCAACTATGGCTACACCTTC
TRBV20-1	.	TRBJ2-7	.	CSASYGLARRSYEQYF	TGCAGTGCTAGTTATGGTTTAGCCCGACGGTCCTACGAGCAGTACTTC
TRBV2	.	TRBJ1-5	many	CASSEWVSQPQHF	TGTGCCAGCAGTGAGTGGGTTAGTCAGCCCCAGCATTTT
TRBV27	.	TRBJ2-5	.	CASSLTARGDLETQYF	TGTGCCAGCAGTTTAACGGCTAGGGGGGATTTGGAGACCCAGTACTTC
TRBV24-1	TRBD2	TRBJ2-1	few	CATSDRTSGRLSYNEQFF	TGTGCCACCAGTGACAGGACTAGCGGGAGGTTGTCCTACAATGAGCAGTTCTTC
TRBV15	.	TRBJ2-7	.	CATAPRVSSYEQYF	TGTGCCACCGCGCCCCGGGTAAGCTCCTACGAGCAGTACTTC
TRBV12-3/TRBV12-4	TRBD1	TRBJ2-5	.	CASSRGTGGRETQYF	TGTGCCAGCAGCCGTGGGACAGGGGGCCGGGAGACCCAGTACTTC
TRBV20-1	.	TRBJ1-3	many	CSARPAGYPGNTIYF	TGCAGTGCTAGGCCAGCAGGGTATCCTGGAAACACCATATATTTT
TRBV11-1	.	TRBJ2-1	many	CASSLVRLREQFF	TGTGCCAGCAGCTTAGTCCGACTGCGTGAGCAGTTCTTC
TRBV28	.	TRBJ1-6	once	CASSVGPKNNSPLHF	TGTGCCAGCAGTGTGGGACCCAAAAATAATTCACCCCTCCACTTT
TRBV28	TRBD1	TRBJ2-2	few	CASSRQGGVGELFF	TGTGCCAGCAGTCGACAGGGGGGGGTCGGGGAGCTGTTTTTT
TRBV9	.	TRBJ2-3	.	CASNRGTTDTQYF	TGTGCCAGCAATCGCGGGACCACAGATACGCAGTATTTT
TRBV9	TRBD1	TRBJ2-6	.	CASSTWGQSGANVLTF	TGTGCCAGCAGCACCTGGGGACAGTCTGGGGCCAACGTCCTGACTTTC
TRBV11-1	TRBD2	TRBJ2-2	.	CASSLGSGKNTGELFF	TGTGCCAGCAGCTTGGGTAGCGGGAAGAACACCGGGGAGCTGTTTTTT
TRBV18	.	TRBJ1-1	many	CASSPASSTEAFF	TGTGCCAGCTCACCGGCATCGTCCACTGAAGCTTTCTTT
TRBV24-1	.	TRBJ1-4	many	CATSDLLDAEKLFF	TGTGCCACCAGTGATTTATTGGATGCGGAAAAACTGTTTTTT
TRBV10-3	TRBD2	TRBJ2-1	many	CAISGGLAGSGEQFF	TGTGCCATCAGTGGAGGACTAGCCGGCTCGGGTGAGCAGTTCTTC
TRBV6-1	.	TRBJ2-7	many	CASSPSMGPRLVEQYF	TGTGCCAGCAGTCCCTCGATGGGCCCTCGTCTAGTGGAGCAGTACTTC
TRBV28	.	TRBJ2-2	many	CASSHRAGMGGELFF	TGTGCCAGCAGCCACAGGGCAGGGATGGGCGGGGAGCTGTTTTTT
TRBV29-1	.	TRBJ2-5	many	CSVLEKTQYF	TGCAGCGTCCTCGAGAAGACCCAGTACTTC
TRBV5-1	.	TRBJ2-5	few	CASSPGDRAMETQYF	TGCGCCAGCAGCCCTGGGGACCGAGCTATGGAGACCCAGTACTTC
TRBV28	TRBD2	TRBJ2-2	many	CASRSLAGVGELFF	TGTGCCAGCAGATCATTAGCGGGAGTGGGGGAGCTGTTTTTT
TRBV20-1	.	TRBJ2-1	few	CSASPPITPGGNEQFF	TGCAGTGCTAGTCCCCCGATAACTCCCGGAGGCAATGAGCAGTTCTTC
TRBV5-1	.	TRBJ1-1	many	CASSLDGRPNTEAFF	TGCGCCAGCAGCTTGGACGGCCGCCCGAACACTGAAGCTTTCTTT